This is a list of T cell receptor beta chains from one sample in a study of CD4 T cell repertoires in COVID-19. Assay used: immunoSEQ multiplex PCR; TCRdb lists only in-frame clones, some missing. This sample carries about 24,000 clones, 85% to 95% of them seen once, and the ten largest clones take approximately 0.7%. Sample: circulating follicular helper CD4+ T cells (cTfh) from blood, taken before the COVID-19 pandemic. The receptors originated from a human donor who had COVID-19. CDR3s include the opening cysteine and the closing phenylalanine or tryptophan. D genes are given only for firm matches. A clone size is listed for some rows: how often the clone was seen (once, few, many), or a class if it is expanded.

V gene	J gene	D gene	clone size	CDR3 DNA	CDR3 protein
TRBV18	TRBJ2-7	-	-	TGTGCCAGCCGAACGGACAAGTCCTACGAGCAGTACTTC	CASRTDKSYEQYF
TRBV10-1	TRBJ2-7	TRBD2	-	TGCGCCAGCAGTGAGAGCGGGGGGGCCCGTGGCGAGCAGTACTTC	CASSESGGARGEQYF
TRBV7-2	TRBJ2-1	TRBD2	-	TGTGCCAGCAGCTTGGAGCGGGGGAGAAACAATGAGCAGTTCTTC	CASSLERGRNNEQFF
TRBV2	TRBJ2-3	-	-	TGTGCCAGCAGTCTTCTAGGCACAGATACGCAGTATTTT	CASSLLGTDTQYF
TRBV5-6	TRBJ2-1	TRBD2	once	TGTGCCAGCAGCTCGCTAGCGGCCTCCTACAATGAGCAGTTCTTC	CASSSLAASYNEQFF
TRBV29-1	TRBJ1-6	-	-	TGCAGCGTTGAATTGACTGCCAATTCACCCCTCCACTTT	CSVELTANSPLHF
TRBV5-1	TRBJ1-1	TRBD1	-	TGCGCCAGCAGCTTGGAAGCAGGGGGAATAACTGAAGCTTTCTTT	CASSLEAGGITEAFF
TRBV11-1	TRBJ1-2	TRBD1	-	TGTGCCAGCAGCCAAAACCCCGGGCAGGGGGTCGGGGGCTACACCTTC	CASSQNPGQGVGGYTF
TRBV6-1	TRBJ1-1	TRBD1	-	TGTGCCAGCAGTAGGGGACAGGGGAACACTGAAGCTTTCTTT	CASSRGQGNTEAFF
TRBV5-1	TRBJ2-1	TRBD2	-	TGCGCCAGCAGCTCCACTAGCGCATCCTACAATGAGCAGTTCTTC	CASSSTSASYNEQFF
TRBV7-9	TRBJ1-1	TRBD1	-	TGTGCCAGCAGCACCACCGGGACAGGGAACACTGAAGCTTTCTTT	CASSTTGTGNTEAFF
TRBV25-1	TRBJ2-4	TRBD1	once	TGTGCCAGCAGTGAAGGGGCAGGGGGCGCAAACATTCAGTACTTC	CASSEGAGGANIQYF
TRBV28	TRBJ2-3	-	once	TGTGCCAGCAGTTCTCCCGGGGAGGTGGCAGATACGCAGTATTTT	CASSSPGEVADTQYF
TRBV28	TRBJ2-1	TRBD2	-	TGTGCCAGCAGTGGGGACTACCACAATGAGCAGTTCTTC	CASSGDYHNEQFF
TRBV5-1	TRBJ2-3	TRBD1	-	TGCGCCAGCAGCTTAAGGACAGGGACTACAGATACGCAGTATTTT	CASSLRTGTTDTQYF
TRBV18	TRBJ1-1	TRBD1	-	TGTGCCAGCTCACCACCGACCAGGGGGCTGGCTTTCTTT	CASSPPTRGLAFF
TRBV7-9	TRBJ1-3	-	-	TGTGCCAGCAGCTTATCAACAGTCTCTGGAAACACCATATATTTT	CASSLSTVSGNTIYF
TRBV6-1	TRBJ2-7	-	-	TGTGCCAGCAGTGATCTAGGGGGAACCTACGAGCAGTACTTC	CASSDLGGTYEQYF
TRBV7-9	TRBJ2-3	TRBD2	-	TGTGCCAGCAGCTTAGGCCCCCTTAGCGGGAGGACAGATACGCAGTATTTT	CASSLGPLSGRTDTQYF
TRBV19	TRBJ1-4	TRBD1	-	TGTGCCAGTAGGGGACAGGGAGGTACTAATGAAAAACTGTTTTTT	CASRGQGGTNEKLFF
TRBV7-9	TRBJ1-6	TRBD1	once	TGTGCCAGCAGCGCAGACGGACAGGCGAGCTCCTATAATTCACCCCTCCACTTT	CASSADGQASSYNSPLHF
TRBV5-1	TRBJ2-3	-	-	TGCGCCAGCAGCCTTGGACTCTCTAGGAGTGTAGATACGCAGTATTTT	CASSLGLSRSVDTQYF
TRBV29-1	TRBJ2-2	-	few	TGCAGCGTTGTGGCCGGTAACAGTCTAAACACCGGGGAGCTGTTTTTT	CSVVAGNSLNTGELFF
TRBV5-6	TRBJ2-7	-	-	TGTGCCAGCAGTGGGGCTAGCGAGCAGTACTTC	CASSGASEQYF
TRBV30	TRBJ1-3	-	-	TGTGCCTGGAGTCCGACAGCTTTCTCTGGAAACACCATATATTTT	CAWSPTAFSGNTIYF
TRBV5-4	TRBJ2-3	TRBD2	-	TGTGCCAGCAAGGGACTAGCGGCCACAGATACGCAGTATTTT	CASKGLAATDTQYF
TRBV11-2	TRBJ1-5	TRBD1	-	TGTGCCAGCAGCTCCACAGGGGTTAATCAGCCCCAGCATTTT	CASSSTGVNQPQHF
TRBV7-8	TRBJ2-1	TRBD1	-	TGTGCCAGCAGCCTTGGACAGGGTTACAATGAGCAGTTCTTC	CASSLGQGYNEQFF
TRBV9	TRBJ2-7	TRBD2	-	TGTGCCAGCAGCTCCGGACTAGCGGGACCGTACGAGCAGTACTTC	CASSSGLAGPYEQYF
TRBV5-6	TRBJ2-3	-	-	TGTGCCAGTTCGATCGGGACTGTCTCCTCAGATACGCAGTATTTT	CASSIGTVSSDTQYF
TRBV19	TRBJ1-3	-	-	TGTGCCAGTACGCGGGAATACTCTTTCTATTTT	CASTREYSFYF
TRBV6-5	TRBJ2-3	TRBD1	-	TGTGCCAGCAGTTTGGACAGGACAGATACGCAGTATTTT	CASSLDRTDTQYF
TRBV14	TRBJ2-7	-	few	TGTGCCAGCAGCCAAGATCCAAGAACAGGGAGAACTAGCTACGAGCAGTACTTC	CASSQDPRTGRTSYEQYF
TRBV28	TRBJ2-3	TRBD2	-	TGTGCCAGCAGTCCGGGCGGGCTAGCGGGATCGGGCGCGCAGTATTTT	CASSPGGLAGSGAQYF
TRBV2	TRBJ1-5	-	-	TGTGCCAGCAGTCCAGGGTGGCGGCAGCCCCAGCATTTT	CASSPGWRQPQHF
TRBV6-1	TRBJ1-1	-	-	TGTGCCAGCAGTGTGAGCCGTGGGAGCACTGAAGCTTTCTTT	CASSVSRGSTEAFF
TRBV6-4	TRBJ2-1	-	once	TGTGCCAGCAGCGAACAGTCCGGGAGTGAGCAGTTCTTC	CASSEQSGSEQFF
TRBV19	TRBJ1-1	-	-	TGTGCCAGTAGTATATTTCCGGACACTGAAGCTTTCTTT	CASSIFPDTEAFF
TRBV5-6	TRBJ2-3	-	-	TGTGCCAGCAGCTTGGTAGGGCAGGGGGATACGCAGTATTTT	CASSLVGQGDTQYF
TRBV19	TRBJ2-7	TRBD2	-	TGTGCCAGTAGTCCCCGACTAGCGGGAGTGGTCGAGCAGTACTTC	CASSPRLAGVVEQYF
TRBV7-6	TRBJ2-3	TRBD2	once	TGTGCCAGCAGCGAGCGGGGGCCTAGGGATACGCAGTATTTT	CASSERGPRDTQYF